In this sample, the clone carrying this T cell receptor (beta chain) turned up a few times. Its antigen remains unknown. The time point was: pretreatment peripheral blood. Sequencing was performed with immunoSEQ multiplex PCR; in TCRdb, only in-frame clones are kept and a portion is missing. This table holds roughly 87,000 clones, around 92% found once. The data stem from a study of PD-L1 blockade in urothelial cancer. Overall study: Patients with male sex and bladder-origin urothelial cancer accounted for about 85% of the roughly 30 enrolled. Blood samples contained a median roughly 150,000 T cells.

Study-level points and caveats: Survival was better when pretreatment blood TCR clonality fell below the median. Durable benefit accompanied greater 3-week expansion of tumor-associated blood clones.

Germline V gives CDR1 SEHNR, CDR2 FQNEAQ (reference sequence). V trimming: 3 bases; J trimming: 5 bases; junction bases outside the gene matches: 5. The CDR3 has 16 residues. The source material was PBMCs, sampled around atezolizumab (anti-PD-L1) treatment. This sequence joins TRBV7-9 and TRBJ2-5, with TRBD2 identical over 14 bases. The source is a woman at least 80 years old with urothelial cancer. The CDR3: CASSFSGLAGGETQYF. The CDR3 DNA sequence: TGTGCCAGCAGCTTCTCCGGACTAGCGGGAGGTGAGACCCAGTACTTC.